What follows are 10 T cell receptor beta chains derived from one specimen sequenced in a study of T cell responses to AZD1222 COVID-19 vaccine. Assay: immunoSEQ multiplex PCR; the TCRdb copy retains only in-frame clones and omits some. Altogether some 110,000 clones are present, 89% being singletons, with the ten largest covering more than 4%. The sequences come from peripheral blood, collected on day 0 of AZD1222 vaccination. Receptors were obtained from an adult in good health.

The V gene is TRBV28, the J gene TRBJ2-6, with 11 bases identical to TRBD1. With 10 bases clipped from V and 0 bases from J, the junction kept 8 bases outside the gene matches. The CDR3 spans 17 residues. In germline, CDR1 is MDHEN, CDR2 SYDVKM. CDR3 coding DNA: TGTGCCACCAATACCGGGACAGGGGGCTCTGGGGCCAACGTCCTGACTTTC. Protein sequence: CATNTGTGGSGANVLTF.

This chain connects TRBV11-3 to TRBJ2-1; 8 positions agree with TRBD2. The germline gives CDR1 SGHNT, CDR2 YENEEA. The junction had 15 bases not matched to a gene; V was cut back by 5 bases and J by 12 bases. The CDR3 loop spans 15 amino acids. The CDR3 sequence: CASSPSSGSEMMQFF. The DNA of the CDR3 is TGTGCCAGCAGCCCTTCAAGCGGGAGTGAAATGATGCAGTTCTTC.

Only one count was recorded for this clone. The chain couples TRBV28 to TRBJ2-7; possibly TRBD2 for D (5 bases). Per the germline V gene, CDR1 is MDHEN and CDR2 is SYDVKM. There are 13 residues in the CDR3. Between the trimmed V and J ends, which lost 8 bases and 5 bases, there was a span of 16 bases. CDR3 protein: CASEGTRRNEQYF. CDR3 nucleotide sequence: TGTGCCAGCGAGGGTACTAGAAGAAACGAGCAGTACTTC. The full variable domain, with the rest looked up from reference TRBV28 and TRBJ2-7, is DVKVTQSSRYLVKRTGEKVFLECVQDMDHENMFWYRQDPGLGLRLIYFSYDVKMKEKGDIPEGYSVSREKKERFSLILESASTNQTSMYLCASEGTRRNEQYFGPGTRLTVT.

The rearrangement uses TRBV12-1 and TRBJ2-1; TRBD2, the table's D call, lacks a check against the DNA. TRBV12-1 is tagged as a pseudogene. The CDR3 sequence is 13 residues long. CDR3 nucleotides: TGTGCCAGACTAGCGGGGGGCCGTGGTGAGCAGTTCTTC. Translating gives CARLAGGRGEQFF.

This clone was picked up one time. The CDR3 sequence is CASRPGTGPSYGYTF. As DNA, the CDR3 is TGTGCCAGCAGACCCGGGACAGGGCCCTCCTATGGCTACACCTTC. The gene calls are TRBV6-4 and TRBJ1-2; 9 bases are a match to TRBD1. Unmatched junction bases numbered 9, after V lost 6 bases and J lost 4 bases. The germline gives CDR1 MRHNA, CDR2 SNTAGT. The CDR3 is made up of 15 amino acids.

J is TRBJ2-7 and V is TRBV11-2, with 13 bases matching TRBD2. Trimming took 5 bases from V and 4 from J; bases not matched to a gene: 5. CDR1 and CDR2 from the germline V gene are SGHAT and FQNNGV. There are 15 residues in the CDR3. This chain's CDR3 is CASSLTSGGDYEQYF. The CDR3 nucleotides read TGTGCCAGCAGCCTTACTAGCGGGGGGGATTACGAGCAGTACTTC.

V gene TRBV27 combines with J gene TRBJ1-3, with no clear D. There are 15 residues in the CDR3. Germline CDR1 is MNHEY and CDR2 is SMNVEV (reference sequence). V was pared by 0 bases and J by 4 bases, with 10 bases between. The DNA for the CDR3 is TGTGCCAGCAGTTTATCCGCGCCCCTGGGAAACACCATATATTTT. It specifies CASSLSAPLGNTIYF.

V usage is TRBV5-3 and J usage is TRBJ1-1; D is unclear. TRBV5-3 is an ORF, with its function uncertain. This CDR3 region has 13 residues. The V end lost 5 bases, the J end lost 1 base, and 9 bases lay between the germline ends. In DNA, the CDR3 is TGTGCCAGAAGAATGGTGGGGAACACTGAAGCTTTCTTT. Residues: CARRMVGNTEAFF.

The chain combines TRBV9 with TRBJ2-1; D perhaps matches TRBD1 (6 bases). Germline CDR1 reads SGDLS; CDR2 reads YYNGEE. This CDR3 has 14 residues. Trimming took 4 bases from V and 7 from J, leaving 15 bases between them. CDR3 amino acids: CASSLTGPRNEQFF. CDR3 bases: TGTGCCAGCAGCCTAACAGGGCCCCGTAATGAGCAGTTCTTC.

This chain links TRBV2 with TRBJ1-5, with D hard to call. Germline CDR1 is SNHLY and CDR2 is FYNNEI. This CDR3 contains 15 residues. V was pared by 1 base and J by 0 bases, with 7 bases between. CDR3 region: CASSEVTGSNQPQHF. CDR3 coding DNA: TGTGCCAGCAGTGAAGTCACGGGTAGCAATCAGCCCCAGCATTTT.